Presented here are 21 T cell receptor beta chains from one specimen sequenced in a study of shared clonotypes between healthy human individuals (dated by TCRdb to the early 2020s). The library was built by means of the immunoSEQ multiplex PCR assay. Held by TCRdb, this immuneACCESS table contains in-frame sequences only and omits some clones. Under half of the omission traces to an unresolved V gene where checked; the cause of the rest is unknown. This sample is represented by fewer than 650,000 clones; 70% to 80% of them were singletons. About an eighth of the sample is in the top ten clones. What was sequenced was PBMCs. The receptors here all came from a woman aged 40 to 55 in good health. Some clones in this sample may be carry-over from other donors' samples.

The chain combines TRBV4-1 with TRBJ2-1; TRBD1 is a possible D gene (6 bases). Between the trimmed V and J ends, which lost 1 base and 2 bases, there was a span of 15 bases. The CDR3 totals 17 residues. Germline CDR1 is MGHRA and CDR2 is YSYEKL. The CDR3 region is CASSQGRGQKTYNEQFF. The CDR3 DNA reads TGCGCCAGCAGCCAAGGCAGGGGCCAGAAGACCTACAATGAGCAGTTCTTC.

This chain's CDR3 is CAWSLAPDSSEQYF. CDR3 sequence (DNA): TGTGCCTGGAGCTTGGCCCCCGACAGTTCCGAGCAGTACTTC. The genes are TRBV30 and TRBJ2-7; a weak D match, TRBD1 (5 bases). The CDR3 consists of 14 residues. The V gene lost 3 bases and the J gene lost 6 bases, with 18 bases spanning the gap. Germline-derived CDR1 and CDR2 are GTSNPN and SVGIG (reference sequence).

V and J are TRBV7-9 and TRBJ2-7; D might be TRBD2 (5 bases). Trimming left V 4 bases short and J 2 bases short, with 6 bases between. CDR3 length: 12 residues. The germline gives CDR1 SEHNR, CDR2 FQNEAQ (reference sequence). This CDR3 is CASSSGAYEQYF. CDR3 bases: TGTGCCAGCAGCTCCGGGGCCTACGAGCAGTACTTC.

The chain has TRBV4-1 and TRBJ1-3; 9 positions agree with TRBD1. Germline assignment: CDR1 MGHRA and CDR2 YSYEKL. The CDR3 is 15 residues long. With 4 bases clipped from V and 2 bases from J, the junction kept 3 bases outside the gene matches. For the CDR3, the DNA is TGCGCCAGCAGCCGTGGACAGGGGACTGGAAACACCATATATTTT. Its translation: CASSRGQGTGNTIYF.

The J gene is TRBJ1-4, the V gene TRBV18, with D uncertain. Germline CDR1 KGHSH, CDR2 LQKENI. The CDR3 totals 12 residues. Deletions cut 5 bases from V and 8 bases from J, with 9 bases between. CDR3 sequence (DNA): TGTGCCAGCTCATCTGCGAGCGAAAAACTGTTTTTT. This gives the protein CASSSASEKLFF. Full variable domain (rest looked up from reference TRBV18 and TRBJ1-4): NAGVMQNPRHLVRRRGQEARLRCSPMKGHSHVYWYRQLPEEGLKFMVYLQKENIIDESGMPKERFSAEFPKEGPSILRIQQVVRGDSAAYFCASSSASEKLFFGSGTQLSVL.

The rearrangement links TRBV9 to TRBJ2-3; D remains unclear. In germline, CDR1 is SGDLS, CDR2 YYNGEE. This CDR3 comprises 16 residues. Trimming removed 0 bases from V and 0 bases from J, with 11 bases in between. This CDR3 reads CASSVGLAASTDTQYF. DNA for the CDR3: TGTGCCAGCAGCGTAGGGTTAGCAGCTAGCACAGATACGCAGTATTTT.

J is TRBJ2-5 and V is TRBV6-4; 7 bases are a match to TRBD2. CDR3 length equals 16 residues. CDR1 and CDR2 (germline): MRHNA, SNTAGT. V gave up 9 bases and J gave up 0 bases; unmatched junction bases: 13. CDR3 DNA sequence: TGTGCCAGAGGGGAGGGACGCCTAGAGTACCAAGAGACCCAGTACTTC. Translation: CARGEGRLEYQETQYF.

The chain recombines TRBV11-3 with TRBJ2-1, with 12 nucleotides matching TRBD2. This CDR3 region has 16 residues. Germline V lookup: CDR1 SGHNT, CDR2 YENEEA. J lost 5 bases, V lost 5 bases, and 7 bases had no gene match. CDR3 DNA: TGTGCCAGCAGCCCGTGGACTAGCGGGGAAAACAATGAGCAGTTCTTC. Residues: CASSPWTSGENNEQFF.

The chain links TRBV28 to TRBJ1-5; 9 nucleotides align to TRBD1. The CDR3 extends over 19 amino acids. Germline-derived CDR1 and CDR2 are MDHEN and SYDVKM. The trim removed 5 bases at V and 2 bases at J, leaving 16 bases unmatched. Here the CDR3 reads CASSPRRDRVAYGNQPQHF. CDR3 in DNA: TGTGCCAGCAGTCCGAGGAGGGACAGGGTCGCCTATGGCAATCAGCCCCAGCATTTT.

The chain couples TRBV19 to TRBJ2-7, with D possibly matching TRBD2 (5 bases). V gave up 5 bases and J gave up 4 bases, with 9 bases separating them. The CDR3 is 12 amino acids. The germline gives CDR1 LNHDA, CDR2 SQIVND (reference sequence). The CDR3 sequence is CASSASGYEQYF. For the CDR3, the DNA is TGTGCCAGTAGTGCCAGCGGTTACGAGCAGTACTTC.

The chain has TRBV7-3 and TRBJ2-2; D is uncertain. This CDR3 is 13 amino acids long. Germline V CDR1 and CDR2: SGHTA, FQGTGA. V was cut by 5 bases and J by 3 bases, with 7 bases left in between. CDR3 loop: CASSVDDTGELFF. CDR3 sequence (DNA): TGTGCCAGCAGCGTGGACGACACCGGGGAGCTGTTTTTT.

The rearrangement joins TRBV5-1 to TRBJ1-2; no clear D gene. The CDR3 runs to 12 residues. Germline V lookup: CDR1 SGHRS, CDR2 YFSETQ. The germline V and J ends were trimmed by 4 bases and 6 bases, with 10 bases remaining between them. DNA for the CDR3: TGCGCCAGCAGCCCACGGGGAAATGGCTACACCTTC. Translating gives CASSPRGNGYTF. Together with reference TRBV5-1 and TRBJ1-2, the CDR3 gives the full variable domain: KAGVTQTPRYLIKTRGQQVTLSCSPISGHRSVSWYQQTPGQGLQFLFEYFSETQRNKGNFPGRFSGRQFSNSRSEMNVSTLELGDSALYLCASSPRGNGYTFGSGTRLTVV.

V gene TRBV29-1 combines with J gene TRBJ1-1; D ambiguous. Trimming pared 2 bases from V and 1 base from J, leaving 11 bases between. This CDR3 comprises 14 residues. The germline gives CDR1 SQVTM, CDR2 ANQGSEA. CDR3 region: CSVESRVRNTEAFF. The CDR3 coding sequence is TGCAGCGTTGAAAGTCGGGTCCGGAACACTGAAGCTTTCTTT.

V usage is TRBV29-1 and J usage is TRBJ1-5; 7 bases agree with TRBD1. The CDR3 runs 14 residues. V gave up 0 bases and J gave up 4 bases; unmatched junction bases: 3. The germline V gene encodes CDR1 SQVTM and CDR2 ANQGSEA. CDR3 bases: TGCAGCGTTGAAGAATCAGGGGGGAATCAGCCCCAGCATTTT. It translates to CSVEESGGNQPQHF.

The chain links TRBV15 to TRBJ2-7, with D perhaps being TRBD1 or TRBD2 (5 bases each). Germline V gene lookup returns CDR1 LNHNV and CDR2 YYDKDF (reference sequence). The CDR3 sequence is 14 residues long. Between the trimmed V and J ends, which lost 0 bases and 3 bases, there was a span of 9 bases. The CDR3 loop is CATSREGVSYEQYF. CDR3 DNA: TGTGCCACCAGCAGAGAGGGGGTAAGCTACGAGCAGTACTTC.

This chain links TRBV4-1 with TRBJ1-1; 9 bases align to TRBD1. There are 15 residues in the CDR3. The junction had 8 bases not matched to a gene; V was cut back by 3 bases and J by 6 bases. Germline V gene data show CDR1 as MGHRA and CDR2 as YSYEKL. In DNA, the CDR3 is TGCGCCAGCAGCCACAGGACAGGGGCCTACTCTGAAGCTTTCTTT. Amino acid sequence: CASSHRTGAYSEAFF.

This clone was seen a single time. CDR3 amino acids: CASFRRSTGELFF. In DNA form, the CDR3 reads TGTGCCAGCTTCCGACGGAGCACCGGGGAGCTGTTTTTT. The V and J genes are TRBV28 and TRBJ2-2; D gene unclear. The V gene lost 8 bases and the J gene lost 4 bases, with 11 bases spanning the gap. Germline assignment: CDR1 MDHEN and CDR2 SYDVKM. This CDR3 comprises 13 residues.

This chain joins TRBV2 and TRBJ1-1, with TRBD1 matching 11 bases. The CDR3 runs to 14 residues. The V segment lost 11 bases and the J segment 4 bases; nucleotides outside the gene matches: 9. Germline CDR1 is SNHLY and CDR2 is FYNNEI. Here the CDR3 DNA reads TGTGCCGGAAACCGGGACAGGGGGGGCACTGAAGCTTTCTTT. This encodes CAGNRDRGGTEAFF.

V is TRBV6-1 and J is TRBJ1-2; maybe TRBD1 (5 bases). The germline CDR1 and CDR2 sequences are MNHNS and SASEGT. Trimming cost V 5 bases and J 8 bases, with 12 bases left between them. The CDR3 spans 12 residues. For the CDR3, the DNA is TGTGCCAGCAGTTTGGGAGGGGACGGCTACACCTTC. Protein: CASSLGGDGYTF.

Turning to this clone: One end of the junction is discordant with germline, which a read error may explain. J is TRBJ1-1 and V is TRBV7-9, with 7 bases that match TRBD1. The germline gives CDR1 SEHNR, CDR2 FQNEAQ (reference sequence). This CDR3 is 17 amino acids long. The CDR3 bases are TGCGCCAGCAGCTTATTGGGGTGGGGACAGATGAACACTGAAGCTTTCTTT. Its protein product is CASSLLGWGQMNTEAFF.

With regard to this clone: This CDR3 is also generated by other DNA sequences in the sample. The V and J genes are TRBV27 and TRBJ2-7; TRBD1 agrees at 10 bases. Germline V gene sequence: CDR1 MNHEY, CDR2 SMNVEV (reference sequence). CDR3 size: 14 residues. The junction had 3 bases not matched to a gene; V was cut back by 5 bases and J by 2 bases. CDR3 bases: TGTGCCAGCAGTCCGGGACAGGGGACCTACGAGCAGTACTTC. Translated, it gives CASSPGQGTYEQYF.